The clone carrying this TCR beta chain was recorded a few times. Its antigen is currently unknown. There are 14 residues in the CDR3. Trimming stripped 4 bases from V and 3 bases from J, with 14 bases between. In germline, CDR1 is SGHRS, CDR2 YFSETQ. A library of TCRbeta sequences, prepared with unique molecular identifiers, was generated. TCRdb called the PCR reads again in MiXCR, with one record for every CDR3 protein. The table has 300,000 to 350,000 distinct CDR3 sequences, around 15% seen once. This sample is drawn from a study of T-cell reconstitution after alpha-beta-depleted transplantation in children. Overall study results and limits: At day 60, the high TCRbeta diversity found in some patients originated from recipient T cells and thymic progenitors that had survived. Alpha-beta T cells present about two months after transplant were reported to originate from several hundred expanded graft clones.

This rearrangement joins TRBV5-1 to TRBJ2-7; the D gene could be TRBD1 or TRBD2 (5 bases each). The sequence came from a male patient between 2 and 15 years old who had a stem cell transplant for acute lymphoblastic leukemia, so the T cells may come from the graft donor. The material was PBMCs, mostly from graft donor cells, obtained 360 days after TCRalphabeta/CD19-depleted stem cell transplant. This chain's CDR3 is CASSPAWGSYEQYF. In DNA, the CDR3 is TGCGCCAGCAGCCCTGCTTGGGGGAGCTACGAGCAGTACTTC. Based on the CDR3 plus reference TRBV5-1 and TRBJ2-7, the full variable domain is KAGVTQTPRYLIKTRGQQVTLSCSPISGHRSVSWYQQTPGQGLQFLFEYFSETQRNKGNFPGRFSGRQFSNSRSEMNVSTLELGDSALYLCASSPAWGSYEQYFGPGTRLTVT.